This TCR beta chain came from a study of neurological immune-mediated disorders. Study-wide results and limits: The most TCR clonal expansion was seen in HTLV-1-associated myelopathy, whereas the least was seen in multiple sclerosis, below the level in healthy controls. There were no CDR3 amino acid sequences shared by expanded clones across subjects, a result suggesting private repertoires in all groups.

Stated time point: longitudinal time-point 2. PBMCs stored at -80 C, 2 million in total, were the source of the unsorted libraries. The cDNA was produced through 5'RACE with 10-nucleotide random UMIs. TCRdb re-analysed the 5' RACE reads in MiXCR, keeping a single row per CDR3 protein. The data contain about 49,000 distinct CDR3 sequences, around 13% of them singletons. The CDR3 extends over 13 amino acids. The germline V gene has CDR1 SGHTA and CDR2 FQGNSA. The V end was cut by 7 bases, the J end by 5 bases, with 9 bases between. In this sample, this clonotype turned up many times. Antigen: not known. The sequenced sample consisted of PBMCs. The rearrangement links TRBV7-2 to TRBJ2-6, with a possible D match to TRBD1 (6 bases). The TCR sequence derives from a male donor with HTLV-1-associated myelopathy (HAM/TSP). The CDR3, as DNA: TGTGCCAGCACCACAGGGTGGGCCAACGTCCTGACTTTC. It specifies CASTTGWANVLTF.